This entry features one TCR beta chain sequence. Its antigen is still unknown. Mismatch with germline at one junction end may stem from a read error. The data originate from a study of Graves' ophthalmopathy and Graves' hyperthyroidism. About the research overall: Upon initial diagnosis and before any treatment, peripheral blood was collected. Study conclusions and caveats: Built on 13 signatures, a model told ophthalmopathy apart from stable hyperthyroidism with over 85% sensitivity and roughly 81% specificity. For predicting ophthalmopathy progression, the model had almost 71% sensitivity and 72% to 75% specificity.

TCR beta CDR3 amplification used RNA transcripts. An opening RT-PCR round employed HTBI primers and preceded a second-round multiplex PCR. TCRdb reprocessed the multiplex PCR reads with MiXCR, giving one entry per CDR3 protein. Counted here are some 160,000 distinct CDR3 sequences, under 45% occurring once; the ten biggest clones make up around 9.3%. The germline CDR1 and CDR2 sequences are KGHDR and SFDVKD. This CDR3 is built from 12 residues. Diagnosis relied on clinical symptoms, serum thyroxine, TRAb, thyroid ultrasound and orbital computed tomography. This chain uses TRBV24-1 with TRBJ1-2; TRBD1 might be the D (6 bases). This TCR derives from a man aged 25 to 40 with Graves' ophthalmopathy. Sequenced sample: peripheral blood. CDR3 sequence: CASSFGQFGYTF. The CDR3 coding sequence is TGTGCCAGCAGTTTCGGACAGTTTGGCTACACCTTC.